These 18 T cell receptor beta chains share one sample of origin, sequenced in a study of cytomegalovirus exposure and HLA in healthy donors. Researchers ran the PCR with 60 Vbeta and 13 Jbeta primers. Produced via immunoSEQ multiplex PCR; TCRdb's table is partial and in-frame only. The profile shows some 170,000 clones, almost 80% of them singletons. The source material was PBMCs. The receptors come from a man aged 35-49 years in good health and CMV-seropositive.

This clone was counted once. V gene TRBV28 combines with J gene TRBJ1-1, with TRBD1 matching over 10 bases. V trimming: 7 bases; J trimming: 7 bases; junction bases outside the gene matches: 12. The CDR3 is 15 amino acids. Germline-derived CDR1 and CDR2 are MDHEN and SYDVKM. CDR3 region: CASTERTGGAHEAFF. CDR3 coding DNA: TGTGCCAGCACCGAGAGGACAGGGGGTGCCCATGAAGCTTTCTTT. The variable domain in full, with the rest retrieved from reference TRBV28 and TRBJ1-1, is DVKVTQSSRYLVKRTGEKVFLECVQDMDHENMFWYRQDPGLGLRLIYFSYDVKMKEKGDIPEGYSVSREKKERFSLILESASTNQTSMYLCASTERTGGAHEAFFGQGTRLTVV.

This clone occurred a few times. The J gene is TRBJ1-6, the V gene TRBV6-1, with D possibly matching TRBD1 (6 bases). The germline gives CDR1 MNHNS, CDR2 SASEGT. Trimming shortened V by 7 bases and J by 7 bases, and 14 bases separated the two germline ends. The CDR3 is 14 residues long. CDR3: CASTPRQENSPLHF. CDR3 bases: TGTGCCAGCACCCCCCGACAGGAGAATTCACCCCTCCACTTT.

The chain has TRBV7-7 and TRBJ2-7; D might be TRBD1 (5 bases). This CDR3 region has 10 residues. V was trimmed by 9 bases and J by 5 bases, leaving 8 bases between them. Germline values: CDR1 SSHAT, CDR2 FNYEAQ (reference sequence). CDR3 loop: CARVGDEQYF. The DNA of the CDR3 is TGTGCCAGGGTAGGGGACGAGCAGTACTTC.

The chain recombines TRBV12-5 with TRBJ1-5; D gene unclear. V was shortened by 7 bases and J by 7 bases, with 11 bases between the two germline ends. The CDR3 is 12 residues long. Germline V gene data show CDR1 as LGHNT and CDR2 as FRNRAP. The chain's CDR3 is CASAEAGQPQHF. CDR3 nucleotide sequence: TGTGCTAGTGCCGAGGCGGGGCAGCCCCAGCATTTT.

The V and J genes are TRBV5-4 and TRBJ2-3, with TRBD2 as a possible D gene (5 bases). V lost 5 bases and J lost 0, with 13 bases in between. The CDR3 totals 15 residues. Per germline, CDR1 SGHNT and CDR2 YYREEE (reference sequence). The CDR3 spells CASRPAGVSTDTQYF. CDR3 nucleotide sequence: TGTGCCAGCAGGCCGGCGGGCGTTAGCACAGATACGCAGTATTTT.

This clone was seen only once. The chain couples TRBV7-9 to TRBJ1-4, with 11 positions matching TRBD1. Germline values: CDR1 SEHNR, CDR2 FQNEAQ (reference sequence). The CDR3 loop spans 16 amino acids. V lost 5 bases to trimming and J lost 4 bases; unmatched junction nucleotides: 6. CDR3: CASSLGQGAGNEKLFF. The CDR3 DNA is TGTGCCAGCAGCCTCGGACAGGGGGCCGGTAATGAAAAACTGTTTTTT.

The rearrangement uses TRBV28 and TRBJ2-5, with TRBD2 matching over 10 bases. The germline V gene encodes CDR1 MDHEN and CDR2 SYDVKM. V trimming: 2 bases; J trimming: 2 bases; junction bases outside the gene matches: 5. This CDR3 spans 16 amino acids. In DNA, the CDR3 is TGTGCCAGCAGTTTAATAGGACTAGCGGAACAAGAGACCCAGTACTTC. Translating gives CASSLIGLAEQETQYF.

V and J are TRBV19 and TRBJ1-1; the D gene is possibly TRBD1 (6 bases). CDR3 length: 14 amino acids. The ends were cut back, 3 bases at V and 7 bases at J, with 15 bases in the middle. CDR1 and CDR2 from the germline V gene are LNHDA and SQIVND (reference sequence). The CDR3 nucleotides read TGTGCCAGTAGTATTACAGGGATCTTCAGTGAAGCTTTCTTT. Translated: CASSITGIFSEAFF.

J is TRBJ1-5 and V is TRBV6-6; TRBD1 matches at 8 bases. The CDR3 spans 14 residues. V shed 5 bases and J 4 bases; nucleotides not matched to a gene: 4. Germline V lookup: CDR1 MNHNY, CDR2 SVGAGI (reference sequence). CDR3 loop: CASSPDRGNQPQHF. The CDR3, as DNA: TGTGCCAGCAGTCCTGACAGGGGTAATCAGCCCCAGCATTTT.

V and J are TRBV23-1 and TRBJ1-1, with D possibly being TRBD1 (5 bases). TRBV23-1 is filed as an ORF, its function uncertain. This CDR3 region has 15 residues. The ends were cut back, 0 bases at V and 5 bases at J, with 13 bases in the middle. The CDR3 DNA is TGCGCCAGCAGTCAATCGTGGGAGGGGAGGACTGAAGCTTTCTTT. Protein product: CASSQSWEGRTEAFF.

CDR3 nucleotide sequence: TGTGCCAGCAGCTTGGGGGGGACAGGGGCGAGCTCCTACGAGCAGTACTTC. It codes for CASSLGGTGASSYEQYF. The rearrangement uses TRBV5-4 and TRBJ2-7; TRBD1 agrees at 10 bases. This CDR3 is 17 amino acids long. Per germline, CDR1 SGHNT and CDR2 YYREEE (reference sequence). V trimming: 0 bases; J trimming: 0 bases; junction bases outside the gene matches: 6.

The gene calls are TRBV28 and TRBJ1-2, with D uncertain. This CDR3 contains 15 residues. Germline CDR1 MDHEN, CDR2 SYDVKM. Trimming pared 4 bases from V and 4 bases from J, leaving 16 bases between. The CDR3 region has the DNA TGTGCCAGCAGTTCTTCACAGAAAATTCTCTATGGCTACACCTTC. Residues: CASSSSQKILYGYTF.

This clone was found once. This chain links TRBV18 with TRBJ2-7, with 7 bases matching TRBD2. Trimming took 2 bases from V and 1 from J; bases not matched to a gene: 8. Germline CDR1 KGHSH, CDR2 LQKENI. The CDR3 has 16 amino acids. Here the CDR3 reads CASSPMEAGLSYEQYF. The CDR3 DNA is TGTGCCAGCTCACCAATGGAAGCGGGATTATCCTACGAGCAGTACTTC.

This clone has only a few counts. This chain links TRBV12-5 with TRBJ1-5; D remains unclear. Germline CDR1 LGHNT, CDR2 FRNRAP. The V end was cut by 4 bases, the J end by 4 bases, with 5 bases between. The CDR3 spans 12 residues. The CDR3 DNA follows: TGTGCTAGTGGTTGGGAGAATCAGCCCCAGCATTTT. This codes for CASGWENQPQHF.

The chain combines TRBV16 with TRBJ1-1; perhaps TRBD1 as D (5 bases). Germline CDR1 reads KGHSY; CDR2 reads FQNENV. Between the trimmed V and J ends, which lost 2 bases and 2 bases, there was a span of 18 bases. CDR3 size: 17 residues. The CDR3 coding sequence is TGTGCCAGCAGCCAAGGACAAGGGAAGCTCATAAACACTGAAGCTTTCTTT. Translated: CASSQGQGKLINTEAFF.

This chain connects TRBV15 to TRBJ2-6, with a possible D match to TRBD2 (5 bases). The CDR3 spans 16 residues. Per the germline V gene, CDR1 is LNHNV and CDR2 is YYDKDF (reference sequence). Between the trimmed V and J ends, which lost 4 bases and 0 bases, there was a span of 10 bases. The DNA for the CDR3 is TGTGCCACCAGCACCCGGGGAATCTCTGGGGCCAACGTCCTGACTTTC. Its protein product is CATSTRGISGANVLTF.

The J gene is TRBJ2-7, the V gene TRBV10-2; 8 nucleotides match TRBD2. The junction had 6 bases not matched to a gene; V was cut back by 4 bases and J by 4 bases. Per the germline V gene, CDR1 is WSHSY and CDR2 is SAAADI. There are 14 residues in the CDR3. CDR3 amino acids: CASSVTSAVYEQYF. The CDR3 coding sequence is TGCGCCAGCAGTGTGACTAGCGCCGTATACGAGCAGTACTTC.

This rearrangement joins TRBV30 to TRBJ2-5; D is possibly TRBD2 (5 bases). Trimming left V 1 base short and J 4 bases short, with 10 bases between. The germline gives CDR1 GTSNPN, CDR2 SVGIG (reference sequence). CDR3 length equals 13 residues. CDR3 protein: CAWSGGMGETQYF. The CDR3 nucleotides read TGTGCCTGGAGTGGAGGGATGGGAGAGACCCAGTACTTC.